The clone carrying this T cell receptor (beta chain) was seen ten or more times. The antigen is not known. The library targeted TCRbeta and was prepared with unique molecular identifiers. TCRdb re-called the PCR reads through MiXCR, storing one row per CDR3 protein. The sample has under 300,000 distinct CDR3 sequences; approximately 10% are singletons. This entry belongs to a study of T-cell reconstitution after alpha-beta-depleted transplantation in children. Whole-study findings and limits: It was reported that alpha-beta T cells came from several hundred expanded graft clones (about two months after transplant). Among T cells one year after transplant, newly produced cells accounted for most counts and diversity. Several patients had high TCRbeta diversity at day 60; it came from surviving recipient T cells and thymic progenitors.

V shed 0 bases and J shed 8 bases, with 10 bases lying between them. Germline lookup yields CDR1 LNHNV and CDR2 YYDKDF (reference sequence). This CDR3 region has 13 residues. This sample comprised peripheral blood, obtained 180 days after TCRalphabeta/CD19-depleted stem cell transplant. This TCR derives from a male patient between 2 and 10 years old who had a stem cell transplant for chronic granulomatous disease, so the T cells may come from the graft donor. The chain couples TRBV15 to TRBJ1-1, with D uncertain. DNA for the CDR3: TGTGCCACCAGCAGAGAACAGCAAACCGAAGCTTTCTTT. It translates to CATSREQQTEAFF.